The 19 T cell receptor beta chains given below trace back to one sample, sequenced in a study of blood T cell repertoires in COVID-19. Only in-frame clones appear in the TCRdb table, and some are missing; sequencing was by immunoSEQ multiplex PCR. The sample lists under 300,000 clones; approximately 86% were seen once. Sequenced sample: peripheral blood. The receptors shown here come from a woman aged 80 or over with active or convalescent COVID-19.

This chain connects TRBV5-1 to TRBJ2-7; 14 bases line up with TRBD2. The length of the CDR3 is 16 residues. Unmatched junction bases numbered 8, after V lost 4 bases and J lost 5 bases. In germline, CDR1 is SGHRS, CDR2 YFSETQ. As DNA, the CDR3 is TGCGCCAGCAGCCCGGGGACTAGCGGGAGCTATCACGAGCAGTACTTC. Its protein is CASSPGTSGSYHEQYF.

In DNA form, the CDR3 reads TGTGCCAGCAGGCCTGGGGGGGGCAGTGGCTACACCTTC. Its protein product is CASRPGGGSGYTF. The V gene is TRBV25-1, the J gene TRBJ1-2; a weak D match, TRBD1 (6 bases). Germline V CDR1 and CDR2: MGHDK, SYGVNS. Trimming took 6 bases from V and 7 from J, leaving 15 bases between them. This CDR3 spans 13 amino acids.

This clone has just one count. This chain connects TRBV28 to TRBJ1-1; possible D gene TRBD1, 5 bases. Germline lookup yields CDR1 MDHEN and CDR2 SYDVKM. There are 15 residues in the CDR3. V lost 5 bases, J lost 1 base, and 14 bases lay in between. CDR3 loop: CASSLITGENTEAFF. In nucleotides, the CDR3 is TGTGCCAGCAGTCTTATAACAGGTGAGAACACTGAAGCTTTCTTT. Together with reference TRBV28 and TRBJ1-1, the CDR3 gives the full variable domain: DVKVTQSSRYLVKRTGEKVFLECVQDMDHENMFWYRQDPGLGLRLIYFSYDVKMKEKGDIPEGYSVSREKKERFSLILESASTNQTSMYLCASSLITGENTEAFFGQGTRLTVV.

The CDR3 nucleotides are TGTGCCAGTACCACGATATATAGACAGGCCTCTGGAAACACCATATATTTT. It specifies CASTTIYRQASGNTIYF. The chain uses TRBV19 and TRBJ1-3; perhaps TRBD1 as D (6 bases). Germline CDR1 reads LNHDA; CDR2 reads SQIVND (reference sequence). This CDR3 has 17 amino acids. V dropped 7 bases and J dropped 0 bases, with 19 bases sitting between them. The full variable domain, completed using reference TRBV19 and TRBJ1-3, is DGGITQSPKYLFRKEGQNVTLSCEQNLNHDAMYWYRQDPGQGLRLIYYSQIVNDFQKGDIAEGYSVSREKKESFPLTVTSAQKNPTAFYLCASTTIYRQASGNTIYFGEGSWLTVV.

V gene TRBV10-3 combines with J gene TRBJ1-2; 9 nucleotides line up with TRBD1. Unmatched junction bases numbered 3, after V lost 3 bases and J lost 7 bases. CDR3 length: 13 amino acids. Germline CDR1 reads ENHRY; CDR2 reads SYGVKD. In DNA, the CDR3 is TGTGCCATCAGTGACAGGGACAGGGCTGGCTACACCTTC. As protein: CAISDRDRAGYTF.

CDR3 sequence (DNA): TGTGCCAGCAGCAGTAGCGGGAGGGCCGCCGGCTCGTACAATGAGCAGTTCTTC. Its translation is CASSSSGRAAGSYNEQFF. The J gene is TRBJ2-1, the V gene TRBV7-9, with TRBD2 matching over 11 bases. With V trimmed by 5 bases and J by 4 bases, 13 bases remained unmatched. Germline loops: CDR1 SEHNR, CDR2 FQNEAQ (reference sequence). CDR3 length: 18 residues.

The chain uses TRBV9 and TRBJ2-5, with TRBD2 matching 10 bases. V dropped 0 bases and J dropped 1; count of bases not matched to a gene: 3. The CDR3 spans 16 residues. CDR1 and CDR2 from the germline V gene are SGDLS and YYNGEE. Here the CDR3 reads CASSVEASGSQETQYF. Written as DNA, the CDR3 is TGTGCCAGCAGCGTAGAGGCTAGCGGGAGCCAAGAGACCCAGTACTTC.

The chain joins TRBV28 to TRBJ2-7; 8 positions match TRBD1. This CDR3 has 14 residues. Germline V gene sequence: CDR1 MDHEN, CDR2 SYDVKM. Unmatched junction bases numbered 8, after V lost 6 bases and J lost 4 bases. Here the CDR3 reads CASRKTGAVYEQYF. The CDR3 DNA reads as TGTGCCAGCAGGAAGACAGGGGCCGTTTACGAGCAGTACTTC.

With regard to this clone: The sample contains more than one DNA sequence encoding this CDR3. The chain has TRBV28 and TRBJ1-4; 10 bases agree with TRBD1. Germline V gene data show CDR1 as MDHEN and CDR2 as SYDVKM. J was trimmed by 5 bases and V by 4 bases; bases with no gene match: 4. The CDR3 runs to 15 residues. CDR3 coding DNA: TGTGCCAGCAGTTCCCCGGGACAGGGGAATGAAAAACTGTTTTTT. Translating it yields CASSSPGQGNEKLFF. Using reference TRBV28 and TRBJ1-4 for the parts outside the CDR3, the full variable domain is DVKVTQSSRYLVKRTGEKVFLECVQDMDHENMFWYRQDPGLGLRLIYFSYDVKMKEKGDIPEGYSVSREKKERFSLILESASTNQTSMYLCASSSPGQGNEKLFFGSGTQLSVL.

V usage is TRBV9 and J usage is TRBJ2-5; TRBD2 matches at 13 bases. This CDR3 has 17 amino acids. V trimming: 0 bases; J trimming: 5 bases; junction bases outside the gene matches: 7. The germline gives CDR1 SGDLS, CDR2 YYNGEE. DNA of the CDR3: TGTGCCAGCAGCGTAGGGACTAGCGGGGGTCGAGGTGAGACCCAGTACTTC. The encoded protein is CASSVGTSGGRGETQYF.

This clone was counted a single time. The rearrangement links TRBV9 to TRBJ1-1; 7 nucleotides match TRBD1. CDR3 length equals 18 residues. The V gene's germline CDR1 is SGDLS and CDR2 YYNGEE. Germline trimming cut 4 bases from V and 0 bases from J; bases unmatched to any gene: 15. The CDR3 DNA sequence: TGTGCCAGCAGCCCGACCGTGGGACAGATGAGGATGAACACTGAAGCTTTCTTT. Translated, it gives CASSPTVGQMRMNTEAFF.

V and J are TRBV19 and TRBJ2-2, with 8 bases identical to TRBD1. In germline, CDR1 is LNHDA, CDR2 SQIVND (reference sequence). The V segment lost 0 bases and the J segment 5 bases; nucleotides outside the gene matches: 8. The CDR3 is 17 amino acids. The chain's CDR3 is CASSIDFRTGGTGELFF. In DNA, the CDR3 is TGTGCCAGTAGTATAGATTTCAGAACAGGGGGGACCGGGGAGCTGTTTTTT.

V usage is TRBV13 and J usage is TRBJ1-1; TRBD1 aligns across 12 bases. CDR1 and CDR2 (germline): PRHDT, FYEKMQ (reference sequence). Trimming cost V 7 bases and J 3 bases; bases outside gene matches: 9. This CDR3 contains 16 residues. CDR3 nucleotide sequence: TGTGCCAGCACCCGGGACAGGGGGCTTTCGGACACTGAAGCTTTCTTT. Translating it yields CASTRDRGLSDTEAFF.

V and J are TRBV5-5 and TRBJ2-7; 7 positions match TRBD1. Germline V lookup: CDR1 SGHKS, CDR2 YYEKEE (reference sequence). This CDR3 region has 14 residues. V lost 4 bases, J lost 6 bases, and 10 bases stayed unmatched. CDR3 in amino acids: CASSLDRVSGEQYF. CDR3 in DNA: TGTGCCAGCAGCCTCGACAGGGTGAGCGGCGAGCAGTACTTC. Using reference TRBV5-5 and TRBJ2-7 for the parts outside the CDR3, the full variable domain is DAGVTQSPTHLIKTRGQQVTLRCSPISGHKSVSWYQQVLGQGPQFIFQYYEKEERGRGNFPDRFSARQFPNYSSELNVNALLLGDSALYLCASSLDRVSGEQYFGPGTRLTVT.

The chain recombines TRBV28 with TRBJ1-3, with 8 nucleotides matching TRBD1. CDR1 and CDR2 (germline): MDHEN, SYDVKM. The CDR3 spans 16 residues. V gave up 5 bases and J gave up 9 bases; unmatched junction bases: 15. This CDR3 is CASSTTGVRYLGTIYF. In nucleotides, the CDR3 is TGTGCCAGCAGTACGACAGGGGTTAGGTATCTGGGCACCATATATTTT. Combining the CDR3 with reference TRBV28 and TRBJ1-3 gives the whole variable domain DVKVTQSSRYLVKRTGEKVFLECVQDMDHENMFWYRQDPGLGLRLIYFSYDVKMKEKGDIPEGYSVSREKKERFSLILESASTNQTSMYLCASSTTGVRYLGTIYFGEGSWLTVV.

The V and J genes are TRBV6-1 and TRBJ2-1, with 8 bases identical to TRBD1. Germline CDR1 reads MNHNS; CDR2 reads SASEGT. The CDR3 length is 16 residues. J was trimmed by 12 bases and V by 0 bases; bases with no gene match: 13. DNA of the CDR3: TGTGCCAGCAGTGAAGCCCTATTCCCTGGGACAGGCCCGCAGTTCTTC. Translation: CASSEALFPGTGPQFF.

The genes are TRBV3-1 (or the pseudogene TRBV3-2) and TRBJ1-1; 7 bases match TRBD1. V lost 6 bases and J lost 1; bases outside the gene matches: 2. Germline-derived CDR1 and CDR2 are LGHDT and YNNKEL (reference sequence). CDR3 length: 13 amino acids. CDR3 sequence reads: CASRPGGNTEAFF. CDR3 bases: TGTGCCAGCAGGCCAGGGGGGAACACTGAAGCTTTCTTT.

The CDR3 region is CASSPQAESYNEQFF. CDR3 sequence (DNA): TGTGCCAGCTCACCACAAGCGGAGAGCTACAATGAGCAGTTCTTC. The chain links TRBV18 to TRBJ2-1, with D possibly matching TRBD2 (5 bases). Trimming took off 1 base at V and 3 bases at J, with 10 bases between the two ends. This CDR3 comprises 15 residues. Germline V lookup: CDR1 KGHSH, CDR2 LQKENI.

The chain recombines TRBV9 with TRBJ2-7, with TRBD1 matching over 10 bases. Germline CDR1 reads SGDLS; CDR2 reads YYNGEE. This CDR3 region has 15 residues. V dropped 4 bases and J dropped 3; count of bases not matched to a gene: 7. For the CDR3, the DNA is TGTGCCAGCAGCTGGGGGGACAGGGGTTTCTACGAGCAGTACTTC. Its translation: CASSWGDRGFYEQYF.